A single sample is the source of the 5 T cell receptor beta chains below, sequenced in a study of T cell responses to AZD1222 COVID-19 vaccine. Repertoires were generated with immunoSEQ multiplex PCR, while TCRdb's copy carries only in-frame clones and drops some. The sample lists about 200,000 clones, roughly 92% occurring once. The sample consisted of peripheral blood, taken 28 days after the second AZD1222 dose. These TCRs come from an adult who received the AZD1222 COVID-19 vaccine.

The V and J genes are TRBV11-1 and TRBJ2-7; D remains ambiguous. V was trimmed by 1 base and J by 2 bases, leaving 6 bases between them. Germline values: CDR1 SGHAT, CDR2 FQDESV (reference sequence). The CDR3 loop spans 13 amino acids. The DNA for the CDR3 is TGTGCCAGCAGCTTAGACAGCACCTACGAGCAGTACTTC. It yields the protein CASSLDSTYEQYF. Combining the CDR3 with reference TRBV11-1 and TRBJ2-7 gives the whole variable domain EAEVAQSPRYKITEKSQAVAFWCDPISGHATLYWYRQILGQGPELLVQFQDESVVDDSQLPKDRFSAERLKGVDSTLKIQPAELGDSAMYLCASSLDSTYEQYFGPGTRLTVT.

This clone was recorded a few times. The chain is built from TRBV6-5 and TRBJ1-5; 9 positions match TRBD1. The CDR3 has 14 amino acids. CDR1 MNHEY and CDR2 SVGAGI come from the germline V gene. J lost 6 bases, V lost 10 bases, and 10 bases had no gene match. CDR3 sequence reads: CATETGGESQPQHF. For the CDR3, the DNA is TGTGCCACAGAAACAGGGGGCGAAAGTCAGCCCCAGCATTTT.

The gene calls are TRBV20-1 and TRBJ2-5; 11 nucleotides match TRBD2. The germline V gene encodes CDR1 DFQATT and CDR2 SNEGSKA (reference sequence). CDR3 length equals 17 residues. The junction had 10 bases not matched to a gene; V was cut back by 3 bases and J by 1 base. The CDR3 protein is CSASSVSGGVLQETQYF. The CDR3 nucleotides are TGCAGTGCTAGTAGCGTTAGCGGGGGGGTCCTCCAAGAGACCCAGTACTTC.

The rearrangement uses TRBV18 and TRBJ1-6, with TRBD1 as a possible D gene (5 bases). Trimming stripped 4 bases from V and 5 bases from J, with 15 bases between. Germline V lookup: CDR1 KGHSH, CDR2 LQKENI. The length of the CDR3 is 16 residues. The CDR3 DNA reads as TGTGCCAGCTCACAAGGGGTAGACATCAATAATTCACCCCTCCACTTT. As protein: CASSQGVDINNSPLHF.

The V call is TRBV7-9, the J call TRBJ2-1; the match to TRBD2 covers 10 bases. CDR3 length: 17 amino acids. The germline V gene has CDR1 SEHNR and CDR2 FQNEAQ (reference sequence). The V segment lost 4 bases and the J segment 2 bases; nucleotides outside the gene matches: 8. The CDR3 region has the DNA TGTGCCAGCAGCTCGCCCGCTAGCGGGGGACCCTACAATGAGCAGTTCTTC. Amino acid sequence: CASSSPASGGPYNEQFF.